A single sample gave rise to the 7 T cell receptor beta chains below, sequenced in a study of OX40 agonist ivuxolimab in advanced cancers. Sequencing used immunoSEQ multiplex PCR; TCRdb keeps in-frame clones, though not all of them. Seen here are some 86,000 clones, 86% observed once, and the top ten hold 5.5% to 7%. This material consisted of CD4+ or CD8+ T cells sorted from blood, taken in a trial of the OX40 agonist ivuxolimab. The receptors were sampled from an adult with an advanced solid tumor such as melanoma, head and neck, liver or kidney cancer.

This clone is medium-sized in the sample. The chain carries TRBV7-9 and TRBJ1-5; D is unclear. The CDR3 length is 11 residues. Per germline, CDR1 SEHNR and CDR2 FQNEAQ (reference sequence). The germline V and J ends were trimmed by 4 bases and 9 bases, with 7 bases remaining between them. The CDR3: CASSSTGPQHF. The CDR3 DNA reads TGTGCCAGCAGCTCCACTGGGCCCCAGCATTTT.

This chain uses TRBV27 with TRBJ2-5, with D perhaps matching TRBD1 (5 bases). This CDR3 has 14 amino acids. Trimming shortened V by 3 bases and J by 2 bases, and 10 bases separated the two germline ends. Germline assignment: CDR1 MNHEY and CDR2 SMNVEV (reference sequence). The CDR3 DNA sequence: TGTGCCAGCAGTTTTCGACAGAGACAAGAGACCCAGTACTTC. It codes for CASSFRQRQETQYF.

V and J are TRBV19 and TRBJ1-4, with D perhaps matching TRBD1 (6 bases). In germline, CDR1 is LNHDA, CDR2 SQIVND (reference sequence). V was cut by 6 bases and J by 4 bases, with 21 bases left in between. The CDR3 spans 17 residues. The CDR3 sequence is CASSDVFPKGGNEKLFF. The CDR3 nucleotides read TGTGCCAGTAGCGATGTCTTTCCCAAAGGGGGTAATGAAAAACTGTTTTTT. The entire variable domain, with the rest obtained from reference TRBV19 and TRBJ1-4, is as follows: DGGITQSPKYLFRKEGQNVTLSCEQNLNHDAMYWYRQDPGQGLRLIYYSQIVNDFQKGDIAEGYSVSREKKESFPLTVTSAQKNPTAFYLCASSDVFPKGGNEKLFFGSGTQLSVL.

The rearrangement joins TRBV19 to TRBJ1-2; TRBD1 is a possible D gene (6 bases). The CDR3 spans 15 residues. Germline-derived CDR1 and CDR2 are LNHDA and SQIVND (reference sequence). Deletions cut 7 bases from V and 8 bases from J, with 23 bases between. CDR3 protein: CASTPWGQDYRGYTF. In nucleotides, the CDR3 is TGTGCCAGTACCCCCTGGGGGCAGGATTATAGGGGCTACACCTTC.

The chain recombines TRBV15 with TRBJ1-2, with D perhaps TRBD1 (5 bases). Trimming left V 3 bases short and J 8 bases short, with 22 bases between. In germline, CDR1 is LNHNV, CDR2 YYDKDF (reference sequence). The CDR3 totals 16 residues. This chain's CDR3 is CATSRPNRALRDGYTF. For the CDR3, the DNA is TGTGCCACCAGCAGGCCAAACCGGGCTTTGAGGGACGGCTACACCTTC.

The chain employs TRBV6-5 and TRBJ2-7; D may correspond to TRBD1 or TRBD2 (5 bases each). This CDR3 region has 14 residues. CDR1 and CDR2 (germline): MNHEY, SVGAGI. V dropped 4 bases and J dropped 8 bases, with 18 bases sitting between them. The CDR3 bases are TGTGCCAGCAGTTCCGGACTTGGGGCGGTTAAGCAGTACTTC. Translating it yields CASSSGLGAVKQYF.

V usage is TRBV13 and J usage is TRBJ2-2; D gene ambiguous. CDR1 PRHDT and CDR2 FYEKMQ come from the germline V gene (reference sequence). Deletions cut 4 bases from V and 7 bases from J, with 7 bases between. The CDR3 has 12 amino acids. The CDR3 coding sequence is TGTGCCAGCAGCTATTTCGGCGGGGAGCTGTTTTTT. Translated, it gives CASSYFGGELFF.